Listed below are T cell receptor beta chains from one sample, sequenced in a study of CD8 T cells in Susac syndrome. TCRdb itself ran the immunoSEQ multiplex PCR reads through MiXCR, one entry per CDR3 protein. The sample carries 150,000 to 200,000 distinct CDR3 sequences, just under 95% recorded once. The sample taken for sequencing was CD4+ T cells from PBMCs. Receptors originate from a human donor in good health. Each CDR3 is given with its conserved first and last residue. The order of the fields is CDR3 protein, J gene, V gene.

cdr3_aa: CSALMSSYEQYF
j_call: TRBJ2-7
v_call: TRBV20-1

cdr3_aa: CASSSRTGLYTEAFF
j_call: TRBJ1-1
v_call: TRBV7-2

cdr3_aa: CASRPSGGGYDEQFF
j_call: TRBJ2-1
v_call: TRBV7-2

cdr3_aa: CASSQGSGRETQYF
j_call: TRBJ2-5
v_call: TRBV4-3

cdr3_aa: CSASPAGGTDTQYF
j_call: TRBJ2-3
v_call: TRBV20-1

cdr3_aa: CASSDRGYEQYF
j_call: TRBJ2-7
v_call: TRBV25-1

cdr3_aa: CASSPLSTLYEQYF
j_call: TRBJ2-7
v_call: TRBV27

cdr3_aa: CACWRWQMNTEAFF
j_call: TRBJ1-1
v_call: TRBV30

cdr3_aa: CASRPRAASGAEAFF
j_call: TRBJ1-1
v_call: TRBV12-3/TRBV12-4

cdr3_aa: CASRGGTADTEAFF
j_call: TRBJ1-1
v_call: TRBV2

cdr3_aa: CASREGRDEQYF
j_call: TRBJ2-7
v_call: TRBV2

cdr3_aa: CASSPTSYEQYF
j_call: TRBJ2-7
v_call: TRBV7-9

cdr3_aa: CSAADRVATDTQYF
j_call: TRBJ2-3
v_call: TRBV20-1

cdr3_aa: CASSQEPTGVLSEQYF
j_call: TRBJ2-7
v_call: TRBV3-1

cdr3_aa: CASSPRRQGLAAETQYF
j_call: TRBJ2-5
v_call: TRBV14

cdr3_aa: CASSLSGNYGYTF
j_call: TRBJ1-2
v_call: TRBV19

cdr3_aa: CAWSVKGQETQYF
j_call: TRBJ2-5
v_call: TRBV30

cdr3_aa: CASSFGRSAGANVLTF
j_call: TRBJ2-6
v_call: TRBV14

cdr3_aa: CASSLDRAGYTF
j_call: TRBJ1-2
v_call: TRBV18

cdr3_aa: CSVQGKFRTSYEQYF
j_call: TRBJ2-7
v_call: TRBV29-1

cdr3_aa: CASSFVPGGSSGANVLTF
j_call: TRBJ2-6
v_call: TRBV27

cdr3_aa: CSVEWWGANVLTF
j_call: TRBJ2-6
v_call: TRBV29-1

cdr3_aa: CATTGLTDTQYF
j_call: TRBJ2-3
v_call: TRBV15

cdr3_aa: CASSLGVHPGKETQYF
j_call: TRBJ2-5
v_call: TRBV7-8

cdr3_aa: CASSQGQGLDTQYF
j_call: TRBJ2-3
v_call: TRBV3-1

cdr3_aa: CATSDSLYEQFF
j_call: TRBJ2-1
v_call: TRBV24-1

cdr3_aa: CASAAARTEQYF
j_call: TRBJ2-7
v_call: TRBV19

cdr3_aa: CASSYTLLTGVAEQYF
j_call: TRBJ2-7
v_call: TRBV6-6

cdr3_aa: CASSFSGDYGYTF
j_call: TRBJ1-2
v_call: TRBV12-3/TRBV12-4

cdr3_aa: CSANPGSKRETQYF
j_call: TRBJ2-5
v_call: TRBV29-1

cdr3_aa: CASSQENSGAGRIPRSTDTQYF
j_call: TRBJ2-3
v_call: TRBV4-2

cdr3_aa: CASSAVGLVYNEQFF
j_call: TRBJ2-1
v_call: TRBV3-1

cdr3_aa: CASSLVGDDQPQHF
j_call: TRBJ1-5
v_call: TRBV12-3/TRBV12-4

cdr3_aa: CSARIPGQAWSEQYF
j_call: TRBJ2-7
v_call: TRBV20-1

cdr3_aa: CASSSRTGEKETQYF
j_call: TRBJ2-5
v_call: TRBV11-1

cdr3_aa: CSVGGVSQPQHF
j_call: TRBJ1-5
v_call: TRBV29-1

cdr3_aa: CSVGIGSYNEQFF
j_call: TRBJ2-1
v_call: TRBV29-1

cdr3_aa: CATSRGLAGVFVDSYEQYF
j_call: TRBJ2-7
v_call: TRBV15

cdr3_aa: CASSLAASQEQFF
j_call: TRBJ2-1
v_call: TRBV12-3/TRBV12-4

cdr3_aa: CASTLIAGTYNEQFF
j_call: TRBJ2-1
v_call: TRBV12-3/TRBV12-4

cdr3_aa: CAWSIGQGDGYTF
j_call: TRBJ1-2
v_call: TRBV30

cdr3_aa: CASSKGGITQYF
j_call: TRBJ2-3
v_call: TRBV6-5

cdr3_aa: CSARVRTSYEQYF
j_call: TRBJ2-7
v_call: TRBV20-1

cdr3_aa: CASSLGLGESQETQYF
j_call: TRBJ2-5
v_call: TRBV3-1

cdr3_aa: CSAETGQRRNEQFF
j_call: TRBJ2-1
v_call: TRBV20-1

cdr3_aa: CASRITEGGYTF
j_call: TRBJ1-2
v_call: TRBV2